This T cell receptor beta chain was sequenced in a study of PD-1 blockade in mismatch repair-deficient tumors (dated by TCRdb to about 2017). Turning to the overall study: Between late 2013 and late 2016, the trial enrolled about 86 consecutive patients with more than 10 mismatch repair-deficient cancer types, every one of whom had been previously treated and was progressing. Deep sequencing of TCR CDR3 regions was used to track tumor-associated T cell clones in peripheral blood of patients responding to PD-1 blockade. What the work shows at the level of the full study, not this receptor alone: Tumor-resident clones, often undetectable in blood before treatment, expanded rapidly after pembrolizumab and then contracted, generally before radiologic responses.

Receptor libraries were prepared by the immunoSEQ multiplex PCR assay. TCRdb took this table from immuneACCESS and kept in-frame rearrangements with V and J called. Such tables lack part of the clones; where checked against another copy, unresolved V genes explain under half of the gap, and the rest is unexplained. This sample holds tens of thousands of clones; 88% were observed only once. Over 11% of the sample is taken by the ten largest. V and J are truncated by 3 bases and 5 bases respectively, leaving an intervening sequence of 13 bases. Counted from cysteine to phenylalanine, this CDR3 has 14 amino acids. Only the CDR3 region is kept as DNA, spanning 42 bases read in frame from base 1. The germline V gene supplies CDR1 MGHDK and CDR2 SYGVNS. As to this clone: Its antigen is not yet known. Within one base of it there is no much larger clone, and no base qualities were kept.

For every enrolled patient, mismatch repair deficiency was confirmed by either polymerase chain reaction or immunohistochemistry. TCR sequencing was performed for a few patients who responded to pembrolizumab therapy. Pembrolizumab PD-1 blockade was prospectively tested in advanced mismatch repair-deficient cancers, regardless of tissue of origin, in the phase II trial. Serial peripheral blood T cell samples were collected before and at multiple times after starting PD-1 blockade. The timing of each blood sample was reported as weeks after the first dose of pembrolizumab. This sequence was found in an adult with mismatch repair-deficient cancer. Rearrangement joined TRBV25-1 to TRBJ1-1; the D region possibly corresponds to TRBD1 (5 bases align). The source material was peripheral blood, sampled 52 weeks after starting pembrolizumab. In nucleotides, the sequence is TGTGCCAGCAGTGATATCCGGGGGGATACTGAAGCTTTCTTT. Translated, this gives CASSDIRGDTEAFF.